What follows describes a single TCR beta chain. What it binds is not known. The data were obtained in a study of T cell responses to AZD1222 COVID-19 vaccine. Trimming took 5 bases from V and 1 from J, leaving 14 bases between them. Germline CDR1 is KGHSH and CDR2 is LQKENI. The CDR3 spans 15 residues. This table comes from immunoSEQ multiplex PCR, and its TCRdb copy is limited to in-frame clones, with some not included. The profile shows around 160,000 clones, 91% of them singletons. General study findings and limits: Donors in the cohort were predominantly white British and more often female, and clonal diversity was possibly underestimated.

The material was peripheral blood, obtained on day 0 of AZD1222 vaccination. This chain joins TRBV18 and TRBJ1-1, with unresolved D. This sequence was found in an adult in good health. The DNA of the CDR3 is TGTGCCAGCTCAGGAACGGGAGTAGGGAACACTGAAGCTTTCTTT. It translates to CASSGTGVGNTEAFF. Full variable domain (remainder filled in from reference TRBV18 and TRBJ1-1): NAGVMQNPRHLVRRRGQEARLRCSPMKGHSHVYWYRQLPEEGLKFMVYLQKENIIDESGMPKERFSAEFPKEGPSILRIQQVVRGDSAAYFCASSGTGVGNTEAFFGQGTRLTVV.